Detailed here is one TCR beta chain. Only a few counts were recorded for this clone. Its antigen remains unidentified. Per-nucleotide qualities are absent, and no much larger clonotype sits a single base away. The CDR3 regions of human TCRbeta chains were analyzed by immunosequencing. The paper's processing steps were these. TCRs in the repertoires were compared against a reference library of SARS-CoV-2-specific TCRs that had been generated with the MIRA antigen-specificity platform. Breadth was defined as the fraction of unique TCRs that were SARS-CoV-2-associated, and depth was defined as the fraction of total T cells that were SARS-CoV-2-associated. Using the MIRA data, each spike-specific TCR was mapped to the spike region that the TCR reacts to and placed in a CD4 or CD8 class. Log10-transformed breadth and depth values were compared by one-way ANOVA with Sidak's multiple comparisons tests. In TCRdb, the immuneACCESS table is reduced to in-frame sequences with V and J assigned. These tables do not hold every clone; where another copy was compared, an unresolved V gene accounts for under half, and the others remain unexplained. V and J calls and clone size come straight from that table; D and trimming were deduced from the DNA. Present in this sample are 100,000 to 150,000 clones, roughly nine tenths of which were seen just once. Jointly, the top ten make up 4% to 5.5% of the sample.

This sample is part of a study of T cell responses to AZD1222 COVID-19 vaccine (dated by TCRdb to the early 2020s). Describing the broader study: AZD1222 recipients whose second dose came at about 4 weeks and those whose second dose came at about 12 weeks were combined into one group, since spike-specific TCR depth and breadth did not differ between the two schedules. A total of 233 trial participants underwent TCR sequencing, of whom around 200 received two doses of AZD1222 and roughly 25 received two doses of the MenACWY control vaccine. Enrollment into the trials was organized by age into subgroups of 18-55, 56-69 and 70-plus years, and those subgroups contained roughly 150, 30 and 60 TCR-sequenced participants, respectively.

The time point tag for this specimen amounts to: baseline before first vaccination. Vaccinee samples came from UK trials COV001 and COV002, including a single-blind randomized controlled phase 2/3 trial of AZD1222 (ChAdOx1 nCoV-19) in healthy adults. Trial participant PBMC samples were collected at day 0 and day 28 after the second dose for TCRbeta chain sequencing. Including cysteine and phenylalanine, the CDR3 has 14 amino acids. Only the CDR3 region is kept as DNA, spanning 42 bases read in frame from base 1. Relative to germline, V is missing 5 bases and J is missing 5 bases, with 7 bases of the junction outside any gene match. CDR1 and CDR2 were assigned from the germline V gene as MGHDK and SYGVNS. The paper as a whole reports these results and caveats: Conclusions about previously exposed vaccinees were limited because only a handful of AZD1222 recipients were SARS-CoV-2 seropositive at baseline. No day 14 peak-response samples were available, so repertoires were characterized only after the peak T cell response. The vaccine-associated CD4 TCRs covered the entire spike protein, and the dominant responses fell in regions 160-218 and 743-854. Participants were mostly white British, with more females than males. The authors suggested clonal diversity may have been underestimated. The 56-69-year group was small, and its depth increase did not reach significance, likely because of low power. Reportedly, close to half of the unique spike-specific TCRs recognized epitopes lying outside the regions that are mutated in the B.1.351 and B.1.1.7 variants. After two AZD1222 doses, both the breadth and the depth of spike-specific TCRs were significantly higher than at day 0 and than in MenACWY recipients.

This clonotype was sampled from an adult in good health. Sequences were derived from peripheral blood, sampled on day 0 of AZD1222 vaccination. The chain links TRBV25-1 with TRBJ1-1, with 8 middle bases fitting TRBD1. CDR3 sequence: CASSLRTGRTEAFF. The DNA sequence reads TGTGCCAGCAGTCTGCGGACAGGGCGGACTGAAGCTTTCTTT.